Listed below are T cell receptor beta chains from one sample, sequenced in a study of breast tumors, draining lymph nodes, adjacent tissues. TCRdb re-called the multiplex PCR reads with MiXCR, one entry per CDR3 protein. Of more than 10,000 distinct CDR3 sequences in the sample, over 45% were seen once. Input material: tumor-adjacent breast tissue. The receptors stem from a female donor with breast cancer. Some clones in this sample may be carry-over from other donors' samples. The CDR3 runs from the conserved cysteine through the conserved F or W. A D gene is named only where the DNA matches it firmly. A clone size is listed for some rows: how often the clone was seen (once, few, many), or a class if it is expanded.

j_gene: TRBJ2-7
v_gene: TRBV20-1
abundance: medium-sized
d_gene: TRBD1
CDR3nt: TGCAGTGCTGAAACCGGGACAGAAATCTACGAGCAGTACTTC
CDR3aa: CSAETGTEIYEQYF

j_gene: TRBJ2-7
v_gene: TRBV20-1
abundance: -
d_gene: -
CDR3nt: TGCAGTGCTATCCCAAACCGCAGGGCTTGGTACTTC
CDR3aa: CSAIPNRRAWYF

j_gene: TRBJ1-2
v_gene: TRBV2
abundance: -
d_gene: -
CDR3nt: TGTGCCAGCAGGGATGACAGTAACTATGGCTACACCTTC
CDR3aa: CASRDDSNYGYTF

j_gene: TRBJ2-3
v_gene: TRBV4-1
abundance: -
d_gene: -
CDR3nt: TGCGCCAGCAGCCCCGGGACAGATACGCAGTATTTT
CDR3aa: CASSPGTDTQYF

j_gene: TRBJ1-5
v_gene: TRBV6-6
abundance: many
d_gene: -
CDR3nt: TGTGCCAGCAGTTACTTGGGTTGGAGAGATAGCAATCAGCCCCAGCATTTT
CDR3aa: CASSYLGWRDSNQPQHF

j_gene: TRBJ1-1
v_gene: TRBV7-9
abundance: many
d_gene: -
CDR3nt: TGTGCCAGCAGCTTAGGGCCAGTTGAAGCTTTCTTT
CDR3aa: CASSLGPVEAFF

j_gene: TRBJ1-3
v_gene: TRBV7-3
abundance: -
d_gene: TRBD1
CDR3nt: TGTGCCAGCAGCTTAAGACCCAGGGGGCTTCCTGGAAACACCATATATTTT
CDR3aa: CASSLRPRGLPGNTIYF

j_gene: TRBJ2-1
v_gene: TRBV15
abundance: -
d_gene: -
CDR3nt: TGTGCCACCAGCAGAGTCCAACTAGGAGTCAATGAGCAGTTCTTC
CDR3aa: CATSRVQLGVNEQFF

j_gene: TRBJ2-2
v_gene: TRBV4-3
abundance: -
d_gene: -
CDR3nt: TGCGCCAGCAGCCAAGGTTTGGGGGCGGGAGGGGAGCTGTTTTTT
CDR3aa: CASSQGLGAGGELFF

j_gene: TRBJ2-2
v_gene: TRBV6-6
abundance: once
d_gene: TRBD2
CDR3nt: TGTGCCAGCAGTTCCTCTAGCGGGAACACCGGGGAGCTGTTTTTT
CDR3aa: CASSSSSGNTGELFF

j_gene: TRBJ2-1
v_gene: TRBV20-1
abundance: -
d_gene: -
CDR3nt: TGCAGTACAAACGCAGGCAATGGGCAGTTCTTC
CDR3aa: CSTNAGNGQFF

j_gene: TRBJ1-3
v_gene: TRBV15
abundance: few
d_gene: -
CDR3nt: TGTGCCACCAGCAGAGCATCGGGGGGAAACACCATATATTTT
CDR3aa: CATSRASGGNTIYF

j_gene: TRBJ2-1
v_gene: TRBV5-1
abundance: -
d_gene: TRBD1
CDR3nt: TGCGCCAGCAACGCGCCGGGACAGGGTTACAATGAGCAGTTCTTC
CDR3aa: CASNAPGQGYNEQFF

j_gene: TRBJ1-5
v_gene: TRBV24-1
abundance: many
d_gene: -
CDR3nt: TGTGCCACCAGTGATTTAGGAGGGAATCAGCCCCAGCATTTT
CDR3aa: CATSDLGGNQPQHF

j_gene: TRBJ2-3
v_gene: TRBV15
abundance: few
d_gene: -
CDR3nt: TGTGCCACCAGCAGCCCCGGGGTCACTAGCACAGATACGCAGTATTTT
CDR3aa: CATSSPGVTSTDTQYF

j_gene: TRBJ2-1
v_gene: TRBV6-5
abundance: -
d_gene: -
CDR3nt: TGTGCCAGCAGTTTAGAGAATGAGCAGTTCTTC
CDR3aa: CASSLENEQFF

j_gene: TRBJ2-3
v_gene: TRBV6-1
abundance: many
d_gene: TRBD1
CDR3nt: TGTGCCAGCAGTGATAGGGGGCGCCCGGATACGCAGTATTTT
CDR3aa: CASSDRGRPDTQYF

j_gene: TRBJ2-5
v_gene: TRBV5-1
abundance: many
d_gene: -
CDR3nt: TGCGCCAGCAGCTTGAACGGGCGAGAGACCCAGTACTTC
CDR3aa: CASSLNGRETQYF

j_gene: TRBJ2-7
v_gene: TRBV6-5
abundance: -
d_gene: -
CDR3nt: TGTGCCAGCAGTCACTCCGGGACGGAGACCTACGAGCAGTACTTC
CDR3aa: CASSHSGTETYEQYF

j_gene: TRBJ1-3
v_gene: TRBV28
abundance: -
d_gene: -
CDR3nt: TGTGCCAGCAGTACCCAGACAGGTGGAAACACCATATATTTT
CDR3aa: CASSTQTGGNTIYF

j_gene: TRBJ1-5
v_gene: TRBV6-1
abundance: many
d_gene: -
CDR3nt: TGTGCCAGCAGCACCAGCGGGGGGCCGGGGAATCAGCCCCAGCATTTT
CDR3aa: CASSTSGGPGNQPQHF

j_gene: TRBJ1-6
v_gene: TRBV12-3/TRBV12-4
abundance: -
d_gene: TRBD1
CDR3nt: TGTGCCAGCAGTAAGGGACAGGGGTGGAATTCACCCCTCCACTTT
CDR3aa: CASSKGQGWNSPLHF

j_gene: TRBJ2-5
v_gene: TRBV20-1
abundance: -
d_gene: TRBD2
CDR3nt: TGCAGTGCTGCTAGCGGGGGGGCCTCAGAGACCCAGTACTTC
CDR3aa: CSAASGGASETQYF

j_gene: TRBJ2-1
v_gene: TRBV6-1
abundance: many
d_gene: -
CDR3nt: TGTGCCAGCAGTCACGGGCGCCACAATGAGCAGTTCTTC
CDR3aa: CASSHGRHNEQFF

j_gene: TRBJ2-4
v_gene: TRBV7-2
abundance: -
d_gene: -
CDR3nt: TGTGCCAGCAGCTTAGGTATCAGGTCGGGTGAGGGGCCGGGAGCCAAAAACATTCAGTACTTC
CDR3aa: CASSLGIRSGEGPGAKNIQYF

j_gene: TRBJ2-2
v_gene: TRBV9
abundance: -
d_gene: -
CDR3nt: TGTGCCAGCAGCGTACCTGACGGGGGCGAGGGCGAGACCGGGGAGCTGTTTTTT
CDR3aa: CASSVPDGGEGETGELFF

j_gene: TRBJ2-1
v_gene: TRBV10-2
abundance: -
d_gene: -
CDR3nt: TGCGCCAGCAATCATGTAGCGGAGGCCTACAATGAGCAGTTCTTC
CDR3aa: CASNHVAEAYNEQFF

j_gene: TRBJ2-1
v_gene: TRBV7-9
abundance: -
d_gene: TRBD1
CDR3nt: TGTGCCAGCAGCTCCCGACAGGGTTCATTATTATATGAGCAGTTCTTC
CDR3aa: CASSSRQGSLLYEQFF

j_gene: TRBJ2-1
v_gene: TRBV20-1
abundance: many
d_gene: TRBD2
CDR3nt: TGCAGTGCTACCACTGGACTAGCGGGAGCGGCGAGCGGTAACAATGAGCAGTTCTTC
CDR3aa: CSATTGLAGAASGNNEQFF

j_gene: TRBJ1-5
v_gene: TRBV6-6
abundance: -
d_gene: -
CDR3nt: TGTGCCAGCAGTTACTCTGGCAGGGAACGATATAGCAATCAGCCCCAGCATTTT
CDR3aa: CASSYSGRERYSNQPQHF

j_gene: TRBJ1-5
v_gene: TRBV19
abundance: few
d_gene: -
CDR3nt: TGTGCCAGTAGTATGACTTATAGCAATCAGCCCCAGCATTTT
CDR3aa: CASSMTYSNQPQHF

j_gene: TRBJ1-4
v_gene: TRBV6-1
abundance: many
d_gene: -
CDR3nt: TGTGCCAGCAGTGAATCTGAAGGCGGGAATGAAAAACTGTTTTTT
CDR3aa: CASSESEGGNEKLFF

j_gene: TRBJ1-2
v_gene: TRBV5-4
abundance: many
d_gene: -
CDR3nt: TGTGCCAGCAGCTTGTCTGGGGCAAGAGGCTACACCTTC
CDR3aa: CASSLSGARGYTF

j_gene: TRBJ1-5
v_gene: TRBV20-1
abundance: -
d_gene: -
CDR3nt: TGCAGTGCTAGAGATTCAGTTAGCAATCAGCCCCAGCATTTT
CDR3aa: CSARDSVSNQPQHF

j_gene: TRBJ1-2
v_gene: TRBV7-6
abundance: many
d_gene: -
CDR3nt: TGTGCCAGCAGCCCCTGGGAGGCTAACTATGGCTACACCTTC
CDR3aa: CASSPWEANYGYTF

j_gene: TRBJ2-7
v_gene: TRBV20-1
abundance: -
d_gene: TRBD2
CDR3nt: TGCAGTGCCAGCCTAGCGGAATTCTCCTACGAGCAGTACTTC
CDR3aa: CSASLAEFSYEQYF

j_gene: TRBJ2-7
v_gene: TRBV28
abundance: -
d_gene: -
CDR3nt: TGTGCCAGCAGCTCCACTTACGAGCAGTACTTC
CDR3aa: CASSSTYEQYF

j_gene: TRBJ2-7
v_gene: TRBV20-1
abundance: -
d_gene: TRBD1
CDR3nt: TGCAGTGCTCCCCGGACAGGGAACTCCTACGAGCAGTACTTC
CDR3aa: CSAPRTGNSYEQYF

j_gene: TRBJ1-3
v_gene: TRBV12-3/TRBV12-4
abundance: -
d_gene: -
CDR3nt: TGTGCCAGCAGTTTCCCCAGGATCTCTGGAAACATCATATATTTT
CDR3aa: CASSFPRISGNIIYF

j_gene: TRBJ1-6
v_gene: TRBV7-8
abundance: many
d_gene: -
CDR3nt: TGTGCCAGCAGCTTAGATGGGGTTGGGGCGGACTATAATCCCCCCCTCCACTTT
CDR3aa: CASSLDGVGADYNPPLHF

j_gene: TRBJ2-1
v_gene: TRBV7-2
abundance: -
d_gene: -
CDR3nt: TGTGCCAGCAGCTCTGGGAATCTCAATGAGCAGTTCTTC
CDR3aa: CASSSGNLNEQFF

j_gene: TRBJ2-2
v_gene: TRBV9
abundance: many
d_gene: -
CDR3nt: TGTGCCAGCAGCGTAGCCCCGGGGACCGGGGAGCTGTTTTTT
CDR3aa: CASSVAPGTGELFF